This T cell receptor beta chain came from a study of T-cell reconstitution after alpha-beta-depleted transplantation in children. Unique molecular identifiers were incorporated during preparation of the TCRbeta library. TCRdb used MiXCR to reprocess the PCR reads, holding one entry per CDR3 protein. The sample shows around 490,000 distinct CDR3 sequences, about 10% of them seen only once. The CDR3 loop spans 14 amino acids. The V gene lost 6 bases and the J gene lost 6 bases, with 16 bases spanning the gap. Germline assignment: CDR1 SGHDT and CDR2 YYEEEE. This TCR derives from a female patient between 2 and 10 years old who had a stem cell transplant for aplastic anemia, so the T cells may come from the graft donor. The input for sequencing was PBMCs, mostly from graft donor cells, taken 180 days after TCRalphabeta/CD19-depleted stem cell transplant. This sequence joins TRBV5-6 and TRBJ2-1; tentative D call: TRBD2 (7 bases). This chain's CDR3 is CASISGGQVNEQFF. CDR3 DNA sequence: TGTGCCAGCATCTCCGGGGGGCAGGTCAATGAGCAGTTCTTC.